These T cell receptor beta chains were read from a single sample in a study of beta chain features in type 1 diabetes. Data came from immunoSEQ multiplex PCR; TCRdb stores just in-frame clones and leaves some out. The table lists about 240,000 clones, 27% of them singletons, with 3.5% to 4% in the top ten. The sample was central memory CD4+ T cells from blood. Receptors originate from a man aged 30 to 39 in good health. The CDR3 runs from the conserved cysteine through the conserved F or W. A D gene is named only where the DNA matches it firmly. Clone size appears in some rows only: once, few, many, or a class for an expanded clone.

cdr3_aa,cdr3_nt,clone_size,d_call,v_call,j_call
CAWEHRTRGYTF,TGTGCCTGGGAACACCGGACCCGAGGCTACACCTTC,once,-,TRBV30,TRBJ1-2
CASSWDRAQETQYF,TGTGCCAGCAGTTGGGACAGGGCCCAAGAGACCCAGTACTTC,few,TRBD1,TRBV6-5,TRBJ2-5
CASSFQGRRDEQFF,TGTGCCAGCAGCTTCCAGGGGCGGAGAGATGAGCAGTTCTTC,few,-,TRBV7-8,TRBJ2-1
CASSQDSGGDYNEQFF,TGCGCCAGCAGCCAAGATTCGGGAGGGGATTACAATGAGCAGTTCTTC,-,TRBD2,TRBV4-1,TRBJ2-1
CASSPDQRTDTQYF,TGTGCCAGCTCACCCGACCAGCGCACAGATACGCAGTATTTT,-,-,TRBV18,TRBJ2-3
CASSLITGQSTGELFF,TGTGCCAGCAGCCTTATTACCGGACAGTCCACCGGGGAGCTGTTTTTT,many,-,TRBV14,TRBJ2-2
CASSLEGIREGNTIYF,TGCGCCAGCAGCTTGGAAGGCATTCGGGAGGGAAACACCATATATTTT,-,-,TRBV5-1,TRBJ1-3
CASSPGLAGVSTDTQYF,TGTGCCAGCTCGCCGGGACTAGCGGGAGTTAGCACAGATACGCAGTATTTT,-,TRBD2,TRBV18,TRBJ2-3
CASSLRLAERTDTQYF,TGTGCCAGCAGCTTACGACTAGCGGAGCGCACAGATACGCAGTATTTT,-,TRBD2,TRBV11-2,TRBJ2-3
CASSFGLAGYQYSTDTQYF,TGTGCCAGCAGCTTCGGGCTAGCGGGCTACCAGTACTCCACAGATACGCAGTATTTT,few,TRBD2,TRBV5-6,TRBJ2-3
CASSQDRLAGTNEQFF,TGTGCCAGCAGCCAAGACCGACTAGCGGGGACCAATGAGCAGTTCTTC,few,TRBD2,TRBV14,TRBJ2-1
CASSSLTLASHEQYF,TGTGCCAGCAGCTCTCTGACCCTAGCAAGCCACGAGCAGTACTTC,many,-,TRBV11-2,TRBJ2-7
CAWSVIGLGTLLPATEAFF,TGTGCCTGGAGTGTAATTGGTTTGGGGACCCTATTACCGGCCACTGAAGCTTTCTTT,few,-,TRBV30,TRBJ1-1
CASSTGAYETQYF,TGTGCCAGCAGTACCGGGGCCTATGAGACCCAGTACTTC,few,-,TRBV6-1,TRBJ2-5
CASSSGHTDTQYF,TGTGCCAGTAGCTCGGGCCACACAGATACGCAGTATTTT,many,-,TRBV19,TRBJ2-3
CASSSKSSFEQFF,TGTGCCAGCAGCTCAAAAAGCTCTTTTGAGCAGTTCTTC,-,-,TRBV5-6,TRBJ2-1
CASSDQGRGETQYF,TGTGCCAGCAGCGATCAGGGGCGGGGGGAGACCCAGTACTTC,many,-,TRBV25-1,TRBJ2-5